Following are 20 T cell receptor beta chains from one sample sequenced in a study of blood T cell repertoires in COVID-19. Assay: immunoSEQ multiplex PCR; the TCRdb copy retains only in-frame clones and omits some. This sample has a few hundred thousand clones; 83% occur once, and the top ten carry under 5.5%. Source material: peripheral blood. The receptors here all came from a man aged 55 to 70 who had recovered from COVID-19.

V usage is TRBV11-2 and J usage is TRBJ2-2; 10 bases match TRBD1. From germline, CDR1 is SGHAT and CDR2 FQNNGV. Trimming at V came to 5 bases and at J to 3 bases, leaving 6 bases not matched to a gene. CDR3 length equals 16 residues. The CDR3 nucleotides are TGTGCCAGCAGCCCGACAGGGGGCCTAGACACCGGGGAGCTGTTTTTT. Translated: CASSPTGGLDTGELFF. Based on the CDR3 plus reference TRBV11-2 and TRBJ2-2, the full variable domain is EAGVAQSPRYKIIEKRQSVAFWCNPISGHATLYWYQQILGQGPKLLIQFQNNGVVDDSQLPKDRFSAERLKGVDSTLKIQPAKLEDSAVYLCASSPTGGLDTGELFFGEGSRLTVL.

This CDR3 is CASSSDRGIYNEQFF. CDR3 nucleotides: TGTGCCAGCAGCTCTGACAGGGGAATTTACAATGAGCAGTTCTTC. The chain uses TRBV5-6 and TRBJ2-1; the match to TRBD1 covers 8 bases. CDR1 is SGHDT, CDR2 YYEEEE, per germline. V shed 3 bases, J shed 4 bases, and the junction held 6 bases outside the gene matches. This CDR3 contains 15 residues.

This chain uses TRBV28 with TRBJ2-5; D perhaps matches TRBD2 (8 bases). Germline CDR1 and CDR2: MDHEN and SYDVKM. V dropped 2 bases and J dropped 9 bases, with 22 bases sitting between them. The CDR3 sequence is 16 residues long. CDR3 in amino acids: CASSLLGTRGPVAQYF. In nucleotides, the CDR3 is TGTGCCAGCAGTTTACTCGGGACTAGGGGGCCGGTGGCCCAGTACTTC.

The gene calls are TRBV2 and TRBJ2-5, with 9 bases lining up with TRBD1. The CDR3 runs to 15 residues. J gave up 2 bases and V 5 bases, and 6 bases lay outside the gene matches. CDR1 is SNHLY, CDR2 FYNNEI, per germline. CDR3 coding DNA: TGTGCCAGCAGTTGGGGGACAGGGCCTCAAGAGACCCAGTACTTC. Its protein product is CASSWGTGPQETQYF. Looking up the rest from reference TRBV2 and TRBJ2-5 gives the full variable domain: EPEVTQTPSHQVTQMGQEVILRCVPISNHLYFYWYRQILGQKVEFLVSFYNNEISEKSEIFDDQFSVERPDGSNFTLKIRSTKLEDSAMYFCASSWGTGPQETQYFGPGTRLLVL.

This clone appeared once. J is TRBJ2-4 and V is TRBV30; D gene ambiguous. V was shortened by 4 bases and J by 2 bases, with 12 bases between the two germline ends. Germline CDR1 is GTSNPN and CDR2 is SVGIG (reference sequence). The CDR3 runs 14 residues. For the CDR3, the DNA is TGTGCCTGGACCCCCCGCAGTTCCAAAAACATTCAGTACTTC. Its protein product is CAWTPRSSKNIQYF.

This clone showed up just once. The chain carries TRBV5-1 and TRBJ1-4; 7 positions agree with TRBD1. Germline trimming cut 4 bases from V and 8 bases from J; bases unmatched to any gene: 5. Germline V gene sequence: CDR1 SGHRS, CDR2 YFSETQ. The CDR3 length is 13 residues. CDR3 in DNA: TGCGCCAGCAGCACTGACAGGGCGGAAAAACTGTTTTTT. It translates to CASSTDRAEKLFF.

The CDR3 DNA follows: TGCGCCAGCAGCTCCGGGACAGGGGGCTACGGTGAGCAGTTCTTC. The encoded protein is CASSSGTGGYGEQFF. The rearrangement uses TRBV4-1 and TRBJ2-1; 12 nucleotides match TRBD1. CDR1 MGHRA and CDR2 YSYEKL come from the germline V gene. V was pared by 5 bases and J by 9 bases, with 8 bases of the junction left unmatched. The CDR3 runs to 15 residues.

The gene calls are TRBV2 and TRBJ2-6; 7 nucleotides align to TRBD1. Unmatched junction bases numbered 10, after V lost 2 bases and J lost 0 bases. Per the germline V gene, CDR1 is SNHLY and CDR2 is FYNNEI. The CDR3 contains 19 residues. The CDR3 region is CASSERTGSPSSGANVLTF. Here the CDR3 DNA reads TGTGCCAGCAGTGAACGGACAGGCAGCCCAAGCTCTGGGGCCAACGTCCTGACTTTC.

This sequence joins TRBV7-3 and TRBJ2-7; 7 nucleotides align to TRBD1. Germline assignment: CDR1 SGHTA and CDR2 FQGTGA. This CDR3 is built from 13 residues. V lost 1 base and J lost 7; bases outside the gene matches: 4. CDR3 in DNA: TGTGCCAGCAGCTTAAACAGGGGCCGTGAGCAGTACTTC. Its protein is CASSLNRGREQYF.

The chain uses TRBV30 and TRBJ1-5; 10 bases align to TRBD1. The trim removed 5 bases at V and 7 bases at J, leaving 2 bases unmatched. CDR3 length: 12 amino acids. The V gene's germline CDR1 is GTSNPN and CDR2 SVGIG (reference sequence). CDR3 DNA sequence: TGTGCCTGGGGGGACAGGGGACAGCCCCAGCATTTT. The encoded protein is CAWGDRGQPQHF.

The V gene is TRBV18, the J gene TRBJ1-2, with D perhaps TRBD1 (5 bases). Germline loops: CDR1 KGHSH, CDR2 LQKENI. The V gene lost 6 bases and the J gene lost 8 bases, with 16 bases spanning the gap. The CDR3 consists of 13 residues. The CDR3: CASSPRGGDGYTF. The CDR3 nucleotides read TGTGCCAGCTCCCCCCGCGGGGGAGACGGCTACACCTTC.

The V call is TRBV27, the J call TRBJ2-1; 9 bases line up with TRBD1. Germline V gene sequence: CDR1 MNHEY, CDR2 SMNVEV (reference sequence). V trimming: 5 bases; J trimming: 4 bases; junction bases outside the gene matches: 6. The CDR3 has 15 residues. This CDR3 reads CASSLSGQGYNEQFF. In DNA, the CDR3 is TGTGCCAGCAGTCTTTCTGGACAGGGGTACAATGAGCAGTTCTTC.

The DNA for the CDR3 is TGTGCCAGCAGCTCCCCAAATAATTCACCCCTCCACTTT. Its protein is CASSSPNNSPLHF. J is TRBJ1-6 and V is TRBV7-9; D gene unclear. V was shortened by 4 bases and J by 5 bases, with 6 bases between the two germline ends. Germline V gene sequence: CDR1 SEHNR, CDR2 FQNEAQ (reference sequence). This CDR3 contains 13 residues.

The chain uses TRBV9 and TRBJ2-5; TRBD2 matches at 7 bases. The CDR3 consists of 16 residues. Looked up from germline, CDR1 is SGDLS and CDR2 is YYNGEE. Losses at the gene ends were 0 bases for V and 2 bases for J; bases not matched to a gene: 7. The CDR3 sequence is CASSVEEAGYQETQYF. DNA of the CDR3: TGTGCCAGCAGCGTAGAGGAAGCGGGGTATCAAGAGACCCAGTACTTC.

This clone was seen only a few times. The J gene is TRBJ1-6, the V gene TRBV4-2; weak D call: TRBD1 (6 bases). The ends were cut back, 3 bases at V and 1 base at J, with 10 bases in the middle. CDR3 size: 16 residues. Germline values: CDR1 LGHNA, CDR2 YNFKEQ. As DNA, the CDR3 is TGTGCCAGCAGCCAGGAAACAGGGTCCTATAATTCACCCCTCCACTTT. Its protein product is CASSQETGSYNSPLHF.

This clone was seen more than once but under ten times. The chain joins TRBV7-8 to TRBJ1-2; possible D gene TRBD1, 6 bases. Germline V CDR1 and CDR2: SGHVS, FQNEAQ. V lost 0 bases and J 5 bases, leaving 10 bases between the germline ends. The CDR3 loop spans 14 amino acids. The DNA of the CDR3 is TGTGCCAGCAGCTTAGCTTTCGGACAGTATGGCTACACCTTC. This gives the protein CASSLAFGQYGYTF.

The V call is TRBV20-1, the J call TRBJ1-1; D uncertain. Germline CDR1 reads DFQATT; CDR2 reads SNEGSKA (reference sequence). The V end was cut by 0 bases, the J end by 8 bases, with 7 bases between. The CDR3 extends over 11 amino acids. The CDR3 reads CSARDYREAFF. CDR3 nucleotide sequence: TGCAGTGCTAGAGACTATCGGGAAGCTTTCTTT.

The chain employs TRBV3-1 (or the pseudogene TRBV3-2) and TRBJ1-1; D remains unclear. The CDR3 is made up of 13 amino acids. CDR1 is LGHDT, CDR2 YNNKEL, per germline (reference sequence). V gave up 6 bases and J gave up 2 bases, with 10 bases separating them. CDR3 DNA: TGTGCCAGCAGTCTGAATAGTAACACTGAAGCTTTCTTT. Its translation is CASSLNSNTEAFF.

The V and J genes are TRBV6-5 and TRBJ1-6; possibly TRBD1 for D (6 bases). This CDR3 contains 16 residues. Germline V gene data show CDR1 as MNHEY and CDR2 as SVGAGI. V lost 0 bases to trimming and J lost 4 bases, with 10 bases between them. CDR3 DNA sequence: TGTGCCAGCAGTTACTCAGGGCAGGGGTATAATTCACCCCTCCACTTT. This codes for CASSYSGQGYNSPLHF.

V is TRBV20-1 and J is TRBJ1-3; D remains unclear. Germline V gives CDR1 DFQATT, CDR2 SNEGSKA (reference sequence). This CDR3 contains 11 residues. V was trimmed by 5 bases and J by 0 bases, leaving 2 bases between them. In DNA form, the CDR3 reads TGCAGTGCTCACTCTGGAAACACCATATATTTT. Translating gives CSAHSGNTIYF.